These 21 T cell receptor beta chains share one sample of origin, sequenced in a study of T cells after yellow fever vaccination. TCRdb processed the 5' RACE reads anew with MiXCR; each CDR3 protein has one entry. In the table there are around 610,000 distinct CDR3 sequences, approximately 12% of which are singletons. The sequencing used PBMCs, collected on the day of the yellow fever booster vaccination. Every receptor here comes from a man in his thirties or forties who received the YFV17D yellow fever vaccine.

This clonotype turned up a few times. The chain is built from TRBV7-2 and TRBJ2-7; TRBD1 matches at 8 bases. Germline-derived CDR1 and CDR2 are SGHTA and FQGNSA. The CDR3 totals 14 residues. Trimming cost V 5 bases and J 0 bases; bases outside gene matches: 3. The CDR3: CASSKDRASYEQYF. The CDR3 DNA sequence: TGTGCCAGCAGCAAGGACAGGGCCTCCTACGAGCAGTACTTC.

Here the CDR3 reads CASSHGTGPYEQYF. CDR3 in DNA: TGTGCCAGCAGTCACGGGACAGGACCCTACGAGCAGTACTTC. The chain couples TRBV25-1 to TRBJ2-7; the match to TRBD1 covers 8 bases. The CDR3 totals 14 residues. Germline values: CDR1 MGHDK, CDR2 SYGVNS. With 5 bases clipped from V and 2 bases from J, the junction kept 5 bases outside the gene matches.

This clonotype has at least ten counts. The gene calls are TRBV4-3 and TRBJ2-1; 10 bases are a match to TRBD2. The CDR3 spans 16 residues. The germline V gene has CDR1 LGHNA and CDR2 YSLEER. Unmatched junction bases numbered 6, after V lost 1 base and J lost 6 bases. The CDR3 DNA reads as TGCGCCAGCAGCCAAGGTTCATGGACTAGCGGCAATGAGCAGTTCTTC. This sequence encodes CASSQGSWTSGNEQFF.

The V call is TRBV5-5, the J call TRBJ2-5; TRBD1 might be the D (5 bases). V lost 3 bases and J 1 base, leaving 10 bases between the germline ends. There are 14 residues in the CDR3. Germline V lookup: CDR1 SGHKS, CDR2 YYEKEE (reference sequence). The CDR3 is CASSSNRLQETQYF. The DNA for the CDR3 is TGTGCCAGCAGCTCCAACAGGCTCCAAGAGACCCAGTACTTC.

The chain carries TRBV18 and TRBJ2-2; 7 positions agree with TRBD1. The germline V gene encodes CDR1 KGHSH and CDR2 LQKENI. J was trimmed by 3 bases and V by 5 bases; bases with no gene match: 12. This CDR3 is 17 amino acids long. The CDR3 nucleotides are TGTGCCAGCTCAGCAGGAGGATCGAGGGGGCACACCGGGGAGCTGTTTTTT. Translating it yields CASSAGGSRGHTGELFF.

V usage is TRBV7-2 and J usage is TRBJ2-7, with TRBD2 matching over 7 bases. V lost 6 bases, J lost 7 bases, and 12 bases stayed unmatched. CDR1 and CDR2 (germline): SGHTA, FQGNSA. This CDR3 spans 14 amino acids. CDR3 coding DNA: TGTGCCAGCAGACCCTCTAGCGGCCCCCTGGAGCAGTACTTC. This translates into CASRPSSGPLEQYF.

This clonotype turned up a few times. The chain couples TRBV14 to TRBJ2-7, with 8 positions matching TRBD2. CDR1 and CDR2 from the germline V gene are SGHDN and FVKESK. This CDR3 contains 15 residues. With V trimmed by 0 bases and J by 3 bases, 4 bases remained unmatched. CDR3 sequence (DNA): TGTGCCAGCAGCCAAGATATTGCGGGAGGCTACGAGCAGTACTTC. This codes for CASSQDIAGGYEQYF.

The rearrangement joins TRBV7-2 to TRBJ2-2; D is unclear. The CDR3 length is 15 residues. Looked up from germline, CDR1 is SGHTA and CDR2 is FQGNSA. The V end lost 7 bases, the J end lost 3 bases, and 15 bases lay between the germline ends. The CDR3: CASNLKPVDTGELFF. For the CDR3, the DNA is TGTGCCAGCAACCTAAAGCCTGTGGACACCGGGGAGCTGTTTTTT.

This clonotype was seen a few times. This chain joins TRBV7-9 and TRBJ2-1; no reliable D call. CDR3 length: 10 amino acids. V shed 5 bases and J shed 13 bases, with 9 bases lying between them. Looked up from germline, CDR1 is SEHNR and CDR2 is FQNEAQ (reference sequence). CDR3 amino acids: CASSTSEQFF. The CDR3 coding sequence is TGTGCCAGCAGCACGTCGGAACAGTTCTTC. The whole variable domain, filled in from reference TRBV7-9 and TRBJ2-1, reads DTGVSQNPRHKITKRGQNVTFRCDPISEHNRLYWYRQTLGQGPEFLTYFQNEAQLEKSRLLSDRFSAERPKGSFSTLEIQRTEQGDSAMYLCASSTSEQFFGPGTRLTVL.

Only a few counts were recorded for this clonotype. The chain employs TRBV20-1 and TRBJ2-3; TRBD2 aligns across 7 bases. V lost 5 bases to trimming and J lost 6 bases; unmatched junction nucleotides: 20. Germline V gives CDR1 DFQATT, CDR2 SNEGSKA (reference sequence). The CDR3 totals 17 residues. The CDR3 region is CSAAERRLAAPRDTQYF. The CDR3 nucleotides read TGCAGTGCTGCTGAAAGGCGGCTAGCGGCCCCCCGGGATACGCAGTATTTT.

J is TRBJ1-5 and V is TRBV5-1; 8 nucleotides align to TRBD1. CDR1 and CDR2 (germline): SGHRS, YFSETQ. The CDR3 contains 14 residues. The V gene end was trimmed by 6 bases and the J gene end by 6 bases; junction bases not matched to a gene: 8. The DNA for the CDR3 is TGCGCCAGCAAACCAACAGGGGGGGGTCAGCCCCAGCATTTT. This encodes CASKPTGGGQPQHF.

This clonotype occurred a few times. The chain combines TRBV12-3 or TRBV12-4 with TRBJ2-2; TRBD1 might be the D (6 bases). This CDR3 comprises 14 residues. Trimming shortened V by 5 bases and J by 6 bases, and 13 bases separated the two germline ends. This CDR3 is CASSETRGSGELFF. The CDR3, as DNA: TGTGCCAGCAGTGAAACCAGGGGCTCCGGGGAGCTGTTTTTT.

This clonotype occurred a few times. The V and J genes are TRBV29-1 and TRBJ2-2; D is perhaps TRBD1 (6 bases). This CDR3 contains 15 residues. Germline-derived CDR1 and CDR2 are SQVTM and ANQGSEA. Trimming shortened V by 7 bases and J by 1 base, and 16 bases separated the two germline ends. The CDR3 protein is CSATYRELNTGELFF. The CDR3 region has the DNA TGCAGCGCAACTTACAGGGAGTTGAACACCGGGGAGCTGTTTTTT.

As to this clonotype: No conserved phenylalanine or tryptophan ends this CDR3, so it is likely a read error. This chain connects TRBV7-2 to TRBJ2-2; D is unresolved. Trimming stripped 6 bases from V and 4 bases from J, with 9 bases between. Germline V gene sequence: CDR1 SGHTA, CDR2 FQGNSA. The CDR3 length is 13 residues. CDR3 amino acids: CASSYLSTGELFS. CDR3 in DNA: TGTGCCAGCAGTTACCTATCCACCGGGGAGCTGTTTTCT.

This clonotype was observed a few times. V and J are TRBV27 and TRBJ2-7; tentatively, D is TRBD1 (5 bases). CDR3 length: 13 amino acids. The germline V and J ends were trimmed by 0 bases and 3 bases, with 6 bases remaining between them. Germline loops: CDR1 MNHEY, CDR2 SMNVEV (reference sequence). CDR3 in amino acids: CASSLSGLYEQYF. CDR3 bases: TGTGCCAGCAGTTTATCGGGGCTCTACGAGCAGTACTTC.

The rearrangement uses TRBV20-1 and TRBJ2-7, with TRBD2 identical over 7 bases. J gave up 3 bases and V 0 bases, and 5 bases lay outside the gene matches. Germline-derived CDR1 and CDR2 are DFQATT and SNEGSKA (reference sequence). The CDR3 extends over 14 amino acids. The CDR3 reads CSARESGGSYEQYF. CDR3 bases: TGCAGTGCTAGAGAATCTGGCGGGAGCTACGAGCAGTACTTC.

The CDR3 DNA follows: TGCGCCAGCAGCTCGGGGACTAGCGGGAGGGCCGGAGCGTTCTTC. Translated: CASSSGTSGRAGAFF. This chain joins TRBV5-1 and TRBJ2-1, with TRBD2 identical over 16 bases. This CDR3 contains 15 residues. Germline V CDR1 and CDR2: SGHRS, YFSETQ. V lost 3 bases to trimming and J lost 15 bases; unmatched junction nucleotides: 9. Based on the CDR3 plus reference TRBV5-1 and TRBJ2-1, the full variable domain is KAGVTQTPRYLIKTRGQQVTLSCSPISGHRSVSWYQQTPGQGLQFLFEYFSETQRNKGNFPGRFSGRQFSNSRSEMNVSTLELGDSALYLCASSSGTSGRAGAFFGPGTRLTVL.

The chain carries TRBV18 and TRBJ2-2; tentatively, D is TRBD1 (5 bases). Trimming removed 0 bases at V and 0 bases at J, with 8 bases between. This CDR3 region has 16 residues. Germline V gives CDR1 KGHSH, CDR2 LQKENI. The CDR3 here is CASSPPGQANTGELFF. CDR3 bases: TGTGCCAGCTCACCACCGGGGCAGGCGAACACCGGGGAGCTGTTTTTT.

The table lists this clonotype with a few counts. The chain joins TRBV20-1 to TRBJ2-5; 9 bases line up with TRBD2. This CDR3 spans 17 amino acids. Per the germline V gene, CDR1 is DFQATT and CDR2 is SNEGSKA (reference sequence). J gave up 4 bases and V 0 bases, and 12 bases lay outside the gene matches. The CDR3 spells CSARDSRASGIGETQYF. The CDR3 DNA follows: TGCAGTGCTAGAGATTCACGCGCTAGCGGGATAGGAGAGACCCAGTACTTC.

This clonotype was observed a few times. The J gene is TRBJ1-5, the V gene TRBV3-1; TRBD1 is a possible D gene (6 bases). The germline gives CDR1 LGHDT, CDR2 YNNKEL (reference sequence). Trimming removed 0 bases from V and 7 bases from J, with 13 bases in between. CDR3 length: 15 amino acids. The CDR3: CASSQDLLGAQPQHF. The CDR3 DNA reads TGTGCCAGCAGCCAAGATCTACTGGGGGCACAGCCCCAGCATTTT.

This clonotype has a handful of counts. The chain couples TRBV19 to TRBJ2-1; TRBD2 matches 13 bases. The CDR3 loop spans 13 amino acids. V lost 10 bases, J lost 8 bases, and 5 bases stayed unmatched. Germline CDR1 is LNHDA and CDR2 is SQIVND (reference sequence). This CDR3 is CATCGLAGDEQFF. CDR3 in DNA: TGTGCCACCTGTGGACTAGCGGGAGATGAGCAGTTCTTC.